A selection of T cell receptor beta chains follows, all from one sample in a study of cytomegalovirus exposure and HLA in healthy donors. Profiled with immunoSEQ multiplex PCR; TCRdb holds only in-frame clones, not every one. The table records some 150,000 clones, 87% of them present only once. Sequenced sample: PBMCs. The receptors were gathered from a woman in her twenties or thirties in good health and CMV-seronegative. Both conserved end residues are part of each CDR3. Fields, in order: D gene, J gene, V gene, clone size, CDR3 protein, CDR3 DNA. D genes are given only for firm matches. Size tells how often a clone was seen (once, few, many) or the class of an expanded clone, and some rows leave it out.

D gene: TRBD2
J gene: TRBJ2-1
V gene: TRBV9
clone size: .
CDR3 protein: CASSTSGVSDEQFF
CDR3 DNA: TGTGCCAGCAGCACTAGCGGGGTATCGGATGAGCAGTTCTTC

D gene: TRBD1
J gene: TRBJ2-5
V gene: TRBV7-9
clone size: few
CDR3 protein: CASSYGTDQETQYF
CDR3 DNA: TGTGCCAGCAGCTACGGGACAGACCAAGAGACCCAGTACTTC

D gene: TRBD1
J gene: TRBJ1-2
V gene: TRBV9
clone size: .
CDR3 protein: CASSVRTGSNYGYTF
CDR3 DNA: TGTGCCAGCAGCGTAAGGACAGGGAGTAACTATGGCTACACCTTC

D gene: .
J gene: TRBJ2-3
V gene: TRBV7-8
clone size: .
CDR3 protein: CASSLARIRSDTQYF
CDR3 DNA: TGTGCCAGCAGCTTAGCGCGTATAAGAAGCGATACGCAGTATTTT

D gene: .
J gene: TRBJ1-3
V gene: TRBV9
clone size: .
CDR3 protein: CASSPISSSSGNTIYF
CDR3 DNA: TGTGCCAGCAGCCCCATCTCGAGTAGCTCTGGAAACACCATATATTTT

D gene: .
J gene: TRBJ1-5
V gene: TRBV18
clone size: .
CDR3 protein: CASSRDRDSNQPQHF
CDR3 DNA: TGTGCCAGCTCACGCGACAGAGATAGCAATCAGCCCCAGCATTTT

D gene: .
J gene: TRBJ1-5
V gene: TRBV18
clone size: .
CDR3 protein: CASSPTGMRQPQHF
CDR3 DNA: TGTGCCAGCTCACCCACAGGGATGCGGCAGCCCCAGCATTTT

D gene: .
J gene: TRBJ2-3
V gene: TRBV19
clone size: .
CDR3 protein: CASSIRRGSRTDTQYF
CDR3 DNA: TGTGCCAGTAGTATCCGCCGGGGGTCGAGGACAGATACGCAGTATTTT

D gene: .
J gene: TRBJ1-6
V gene: TRBV15
clone size: .
CDR3 protein: CATSRGGGSYNSPLHF
CDR3 DNA: TGTGCCACCAGCAGGGGCGGGGGATCCTATAATTCACCCCTCCACTTT

D gene: .
J gene: TRBJ1-5
V gene: TRBV29-1
clone size: .
CDR3 protein: CSVEGQHSNQPQHF
CDR3 DNA: TGCAGCGTTGAAGGACAGCATAGCAATCAGCCCCAGCATTTT

D gene: .
J gene: TRBJ2-5
V gene: TRBV6-5
clone size: .
CDR3 protein: CASRDVGGFRETQYF
CDR3 DNA: TGTGCCAGCAGAGACGTTGGGGGGTTCCGAGAGACCCAGTACTTC

D gene: TRBD2
J gene: TRBJ2-1
V gene: TRBV5-1
clone size: .
CDR3 protein: CASSSGAGDLNEQFF
CDR3 DNA: TGCGCCAGCAGCTCCGGAGCGGGGGACCTCAACGAGCAGTTCTTC

D gene: TRBD2
J gene: TRBJ2-7
V gene: TRBV10-1
clone size: .
CDR3 protein: CAPPRPSGAFYEQYF
CDR3 DNA: TGCGCCCCCCCCCGACCTAGCGGGGCCTTTTACGAGCAGTACTTC

D gene: TRBD2
J gene: TRBJ2-1
V gene: TRBV6-6
clone size: .
CDR3 protein: CASSSGLAGGSQEQFF
CDR3 DNA: TGTGCCAGCAGTTCTGGACTAGCGGGGGGGTCTCAGGAGCAGTTCTTC

D gene: .
J gene: TRBJ2-3
V gene: TRBV18
clone size: .
CDR3 protein: CASSPEGRRTDTQYF
CDR3 DNA: TGTGCCAGCTCACCGGAGGGGCGACGCACAGATACGCAGTATTTT

D gene: TRBD1
J gene: TRBJ2-2
V gene: TRBV19
clone size: .
CDR3 protein: CASSSTDRVTGELFF
CDR3 DNA: TGTGCCAGTAGTTCCACCGACAGGGTAACCGGGGAGCTGTTTTTT

D gene: TRBD2
J gene: TRBJ2-5
V gene: TRBV5-1
clone size: .
CDR3 protein: CASSYYLAGNQETQYF
CDR3 DNA: TGCGCCAGCAGCTATTACCTAGCGGGAAACCAAGAGACCCAGTACTTC

D gene: TRBD2
J gene: TRBJ2-7
V gene: TRBV19
clone size: .
CDR3 protein: CASDKRTSGSYEQYF
CDR3 DNA: TGTGCCAGTGACAAGAGGACTAGCGGGAGTTACGAGCAGTACTTC

D gene: TRBD1
J gene: TRBJ1-4
V gene: TRBV4-1
clone size: few
CDR3 protein: CASSPSLGTGVGKLFF
CDR3 DNA: TGCGCCAGCAGCCCATCCCTAGGGACAGGGGTCGGAAAACTGTTTTTT

D gene: .
J gene: TRBJ2-2
V gene: TRBV29-1
clone size: .
CDR3 protein: CSVDIQGSVTGELFF
CDR3 DNA: TGCAGCGTTGATATACAGGGTTCGGTCACCGGGGAGCTGTTTTTT

D gene: TRBD1
J gene: TRBJ2-7
V gene: TRBV11-2
clone size: .
CDR3 protein: CASSSGTAIYEQYF
CDR3 DNA: TGTGCCAGCTCATCCGGGACAGCGATCTACGAGCAGTACTTC

D gene: TRBD1
J gene: TRBJ2-3
V gene: TRBV4-1
clone size: .
CDR3 protein: CASSQTRQGRDTQYF
CDR3 DNA: TGCGCCAGCAGCCAAACCCGACAGGGGAGAGATACGCAGTATTTT

D gene: .
J gene: TRBJ2-7
V gene: TRBV7-7
clone size: .
CDR3 protein: CASSLKGSHEQYF
CDR3 DNA: TGTGCCAGCAGCTTAAAGGGGTCCCACGAGCAGTACTTC

D gene: .
J gene: TRBJ2-7
V gene: TRBV5-8
clone size: .
CDR3 protein: CASSPVRGAAVEQYF
CDR3 DNA: TGTGCCAGCAGCCCTGTTCGGGGTGCGGCAGTCGAGCAGTACTTC

D gene: TRBD1
J gene: TRBJ2-2
V gene: TRBV13
clone size: .
CDR3 protein: CASSAQRQGAGSGELFF
CDR3 DNA: TGTGCCAGCAGCGCCCAAAGACAGGGGGCAGGATCCGGGGAGCTGTTTTTT

D gene: TRBD2
J gene: TRBJ2-5
V gene: TRBV4-2
clone size: .
CDR3 protein: CASSQFTGGGETQYF
CDR3 DNA: TGTGCCAGCAGCCAATTTACGGGAGGGGGGGAGACCCAGTACTTC

D gene: TRBD1
J gene: TRBJ1-3
V gene: TRBV14
clone size: few
CDR3 protein: CASSPRQGGNTIYF
CDR3 DNA: TGTGCCAGCAGCCCCCGACAGGGAGGAAACACCATATATTTT

D gene: .
J gene: TRBJ1-6
V gene: TRBV19
clone size: .
CDR3 protein: CASTTTLQGSSYNSPLHF
CDR3 DNA: TGTGCCAGTACCACGACACTCCAGGGAAGCTCCTATAATTCACCCCTCCACTTT

D gene: TRBD1
J gene: TRBJ1-2
V gene: TRBV4-3
clone size: .
CDR3 protein: CASSREFTPGQGAWSYTF
CDR3 DNA: TGCGCCAGCAGCCGAGAATTTACTCCGGGACAGGGGGCTTGGAGCTACACCTTC

D gene: .
J gene: TRBJ1-6
V gene: TRBV6-6
clone size: .
CDR3 protein: CASSGANSPLHF
CDR3 DNA: TGTGCCAGCAGTGGGGCAAATTCACCCCTCCACTTT

D gene: TRBD1
J gene: TRBJ1-2
V gene: TRBV28
clone size: .
CDR3 protein: CASSFAGGKGGYTF
CDR3 DNA: TGTGCCAGCAGTTTTGCAGGGGGCAAAGGTGGCTACACCTTC

D gene: .
J gene: TRBJ2-1
V gene: TRBV25-1
clone size: .
CDR3 protein: CASSELKWHNEQFF
CDR3 DNA: TGTGCCAGCAGTGAATTAAAGTGGCACAATGAGCAGTTCTTC

D gene: .
J gene: TRBJ2-3
V gene: TRBV9
clone size: .
CDR3 protein: CASSVGPGDTQYF
CDR3 DNA: TGTGCCAGCAGCGTGGGGCCGGGAGATACGCAGTATTTT

D gene: .
J gene: TRBJ1-2
V gene: TRBV19
clone size: .
CDR3 protein: CASKLRTNYGYTF
CDR3 DNA: TGTGCCAGTAAGCTGCGTACTAACTATGGCTACACCTTC

D gene: .
J gene: TRBJ1-2
V gene: TRBV27
clone size: once
CDR3 protein: CASSFGGSYGYTF
CDR3 DNA: TGTGCCAGCAGTTTTGGGGGCTCCTATGGCTACACCTTC

D gene: TRBD1
J gene: TRBJ2-5
V gene: TRBV28
clone size: .
CDR3 protein: CASSLYAGQGAAETQYF
CDR3 DNA: TGTGCCAGCAGTTTATACGCTGGACAGGGGGCGGCGGAGACCCAGTACTTC

D gene: .
J gene: TRBJ1-2
V gene: TRBV11-2
clone size: .
CDR3 protein: CASSRAGDNYGYTF
CDR3 DNA: TGTGCCAGCAGCAGGGCCGGGGATAACTATGGCTACACCTTC

D gene: .
J gene: TRBJ1-2
V gene: TRBV20-1
clone size: .
CDR3 protein: CSASAPGGYTF
CDR3 DNA: TGCAGTGCTAGTGCACCCGGTGGCTACACCTTC

D gene: .
J gene: TRBJ2-7
V gene: TRBV2
clone size: .
CDR3 protein: CASSERAGQVTPEQYF
CDR3 DNA: TGTGCCAGCAGTGAACGAGCGGGACAGGTGACACCCGAGCAGTACTTC

D gene: .
J gene: TRBJ2-3
V gene: TRBV5-1
clone size: .
CDR3 protein: CASEEGPSTDTQYF
CDR3 DNA: TGCGCCAGCGAGGAGGGCCCTAGCACAGATACGCAGTATTTT

D gene: .
J gene: TRBJ2-7
V gene: TRBV7-2
clone size: .
CDR3 protein: CASSLGWGDEQYF
CDR3 DNA: TGTGCCAGCAGCTTAGGATGGGGAGACGAGCAGTACTTC

D gene: .
J gene: TRBJ1-2
V gene: TRBV11-2
clone size: once
CDR3 protein: CASSLVPGYGYTF
CDR3 DNA: TGTGCCAGCAGCTTAGTACCAGGGTATGGCTACACCTTC

D gene: TRBD2
J gene: TRBJ2-7
V gene: TRBV10-3
clone size: .
CDR3 protein: CAIQLAGGPYEQYF
CDR3 DNA: TGTGCCATCCAACTAGCGGGAGGGCCGTACGAGCAGTACTTC

D gene: .
J gene: TRBJ2-5
V gene: TRBV27
clone size: .
CDR3 protein: CASSLSSPTEQYF
CDR3 DNA: TGTGCCAGCAGTTTATCGTCCCCTACAGAGCAGTACTTC

D gene: TRBD1
J gene: TRBJ2-7
V gene: TRBV5-1
clone size: .
CDR3 protein: CASSLVGQGASYEQYF
CDR3 DNA: TGCGCCAGCAGCTTGGTGGGACAGGGGGCGAGCTACGAGCAGTACTTC

D gene: .
J gene: TRBJ1-1
V gene: TRBV13
clone size: once
CDR3 protein: CASSPQRGNTEAFF
CDR3 DNA: TGTGCCAGCAGCCCGCAACGAGGGAACACTGAAGCTTTCTTT

D gene: .
J gene: TRBJ2-2
V gene: TRBV6-5
clone size: few
CDR3 protein: CASTPGTTNTGELFF
CDR3 DNA: TGTGCCAGCACCCCTGGGACAACGAACACCGGGGAGCTGTTTTTT

D gene: .
J gene: TRBJ1-1
V gene: TRBV15
clone size: .
CDR3 protein: CATSRMRTELYTEAFF
CDR3 DNA: TGTGCCACCAGCAGAATGCGGACTGAGTTATACACTGAAGCTTTCTTT

D gene: TRBD1
J gene: TRBJ1-1
V gene: TRBV28
clone size: few
CDR3 protein: CASRRTGVVNTEAFF
CDR3 DNA: TGTGCCAGCAGGCGGACAGGGGTCGTGAACACTGAAGCTTTCTTT

D gene: .
J gene: TRBJ2-4
V gene: TRBV4-3
clone size: .
CDR3 protein: CASSQDLREAKNIQYF
CDR3 DNA: TGCGCCAGCAGCCAAGATCTTCGAGAAGCCAAAAACATTCAGTACTTC

D gene: .
J gene: TRBJ1-3
V gene: TRBV9
clone size: .
CDR3 protein: CASSEQTLRGTIYF
CDR3 DNA: TGTGCCAGCAGCGAACAGACCCTTCGGGGCACCATATATTTT

D gene: .
J gene: TRBJ2-7
V gene: TRBV10-1
clone size: once
CDR3 protein: CASSESDRPYEQYF
CDR3 DNA: TGCGCCAGCAGTGAGTCGGACAGACCCTACGAGCAGTACTTC

D gene: .
J gene: TRBJ2-3
V gene: TRBV11-2
clone size: .
CDR3 protein: CASSLSLPDTQYF
CDR3 DNA: TGTGCCAGCAGCTTAAGTCTACCAGATACGCAGTATTTT

D gene: .
J gene: TRBJ2-3
V gene: TRBV5-1
clone size: .
CDR3 protein: CASSAQRVTDTQYF
CDR3 DNA: TGCGCCAGCAGCGCACAACGGGTCACAGATACGCAGTATTTT